Given below is one T cell receptor beta chain in context. The antigen remains undetermined. This CDR3 region has 13 residues. Trimming removed 1 base from V and 7 bases from J, with 5 bases in between. CDR1 is SGHDN, CDR2 FVKESK, per germline. The data originate from a study of cytomegalovirus exposure and HLA in healthy donors. The primer mix had 60 Vbeta and 13 Jbeta primers. This table comes from immunoSEQ multiplex PCR, and its TCRdb copy is limited to in-frame clones, with some not included. The data show nearly 95,000 clones, 75% to 85% seen once. Notes on the study in general: In an earlier analysis, in fewer than 700 donors, most V segments appeared productive either ~90% or ~30% of the time.

The TCR was taken from a woman between 40 and 50 years old in good health and CMV-seronegative. The sample comprised PBMCs. The rearrangement links TRBV14 to TRBJ1-6; no clear D. CDR3 in amino acids: CASSQGRNSPLHF. The CDR3 DNA reads TGTGCCAGCAGCCAAGGCAGAAATTCACCCCTCCACTTT.